This T cell receptor beta chain originates from a study of T-cell reconstitution after alpha-beta-depleted transplantation in children. This clonotype was seen only a few times. The ends lost 1 base at V and 4 bases at J; junction bases unmatched: 4. Germline V gives CDR1 DFQATT, CDR2 SNEGSKA (reference sequence). This CDR3 region has 15 residues. Library preparation (for TCRbeta) was performed with unique molecular identifiers. In TCRdb, the PCR reads were re-called with MiXCR into one record per CDR3 protein. The repertoire consists of about 410,000 distinct CDR3 sequences, with just over 20% occurring once and the leading ten covering 3.5% to 4%.

The TCR was taken from a human donor who donated a stem cell graft to a child with acute myeloid leukemia. Here the sequenced sample was PBMCs from the stem cell graft donor, taken from the stem cell graft. V gene TRBV20-1 combines with J gene TRBJ2-5; 12 bases match TRBD2. CDR3 coding DNA: TGCAGTGCTAGAGTGCCACTAGCGGGAGGAGAGACCCAGTACTTC. This sequence encodes CSARVPLAGGETQYF.